This T cell receptor beta chain was sequenced in a study of blood T cell repertoires in COVID-19 (dated by TCRdb to about 2020). With regard to the full study: Collaborator samples came from the United States, Italy and Spain and covered acute and convalescent phases of COVID-19. The prospective study material was composed of cDNA or gDNA derived from T cells, B-cell-depleted T cells, or PBMCs. Subjects who had been exposed to COVID-19, were actively infected with it, or had recovered from it provided the deeply sampled blood TCRbeta repertoires that made up the dataset. The repertoires were released in a freely available public database intended as a resource for research on the immune response to SARS-CoV-2. The samples were drawn from two sources: the first 160 participants of the ongoing ImmuneRACE study, and 950 to 1,500 subjects contributed by 6 global collaborators. A de-identified subject ID, COVID-19 status, age in years and sex were almost always included in the sample metadata. Where HLA class I and class II types were available, the types were taken from metadata supplied by the sample provider, not from assay-based typing. Results and caveats for the whole study, not just this receptor: How much clinical and demographic metadata was included differed by source and by participant, and the metadata was provided uncurated.

Enrolling through a virtual design, the prospective study's participants ranged in age from roughly 18 to 95 years and lived across roughly 23 United States geographic areas. To assign participants to cohorts, the prospective study relied on clinical history that participants themselves reported in a screening survey and a study questionnaire. Each participant in the prospective study had whole blood, serum and a nasopharyngeal or oropharyngeal swab collected by mobile phlebotomists. Additional blood draws and questionnaires over a 2-month period could optionally be provided by prospective study participants. Blood samples from the prospective study were shipped frozen or at room temperature prior to DNA extraction. Concerning this clone itself: It has no known antigen specificity. Base qualities are missing; no much larger clone stands one base away.

TCRbeta CDR3 regions were amplified from genomic DNA using the immunoSEQ Assay, a bias-controlled multiplex PCR. The published analysis was carried out like this. The number of nucleated cells in each sample was estimated from the amplification of reference gene primers within the assay. To quantify the absolute abundance of each unique TCRbeta CDR3 rearrangement, sequence reads were collapsed and filtered. Productive Simpson clonality was computed per sample as the square root of Simpson's diversity index over productive rearrangements. TCRdb provides this immuneACCESS table in a form limited to in-frame rearrangements. Some clones are lacking; in checked studies, under half of them reflect an unresolved V gene, and why the rest are absent is not known. V, J and clone size are those of that table, while D and trimming were read from the DNA. Present in this sample are roughly 260,000 clones, approximately 90% of which were seen just once. The top ten clonotypes cover 1% to 1.5% of the sample.

CDR3 length: 14 amino acids, cysteine to phenylalanine. The retained sequence is limited to the CDR3, 42 bases, with the frame set at the first base. V ends up 1 base short and J 8 bases short, with an unmatched junction base count of 10. The germline V gene (reference sequence) supplies CDR1 GTSNPN and CDR2 SVGIG. The clonotype originates from a human donor in a cohort exposed to, infected with or recovered from COVID-19 (not recorded which). The donor label of this sample is uncertain. Sequenced input: PBMCs or T cells enriched from blood (not recorded which). The chain joins TRBV30 to TRBJ1-2, with TRBD1 identical over 7 junction bases. At the DNA level, the sequence is TGTGCCTGGAGTGGACCGGGACAGCCTCGAGGCTACACCTTC. Translated, it reads CAWSGPGQPRGYTF. The CDR3 plus the reference TRBV30 and TRBJ1-2 genes for the other parts give the full variable domain: SQTIHQWPATLVQPVGSPLSLECTVEGTSNPNLYWYRQAAGRGLQLLFYSVGIGQISSEVPQNLSASRPQDRQFILSSKKLLLSDSGFYLCAWSGPGQPRGYTFGSGTRLTVV.